The 14 T cell receptor beta chains listed next were all sequenced from one sample in a study of identical twins (TCRdb year 2016). Library preparation used 5' RACE. The sequencer was an Illumina HiSeq 2000. TCRdb handled the public reads itself, with Q25 trimming in fastp and clone calling in MiXCR, and kept productive beta chains. Rows merge per CDR3 protein into single entries with the most common DNA and genes. This sample holds 600,000 to 700,000 distinct CDR3 sequences; about 20% were observed only once. Approximately 4.3% of the sample rests with the top ten. This same sample was also part of a study on T cells expressing NK-cell markers.

Sample: PBMCs. The receptors were sampled from a woman aged 18-29 years in good health.

V and J are TRBV5-1 and TRBJ2-7; tentative D call: TRBD1 (5 bases). Trimming pared 4 bases from V and 2 bases from J, leaving 13 bases between. The CDR3 length is 14 residues. Germline loops: CDR1 SGHRS, CDR2 YFSETQ. This CDR3 reads CASSIPDSTYEQYF. CDR3 DNA sequence: TGCGCCAGCAGCATCCCTGACAGTACCTACGAGCAGTACTTC.

The rearrangement joins TRBV29-1 to TRBJ2-7; D is unresolved. V lost 1 base to trimming and J lost 3 bases, with 10 bases between them. This CDR3 has 13 amino acids. Germline V gives CDR1 SQVTM, CDR2 ANQGSEA. CDR3 region: CSVEGTDLYEQYF. In nucleotides, the CDR3 is TGCAGCGTTGAAGGGACGGACCTCTACGAGCAGTACTTC.

This rearrangement joins TRBV6-5 to TRBJ2-2, with D possibly TRBD2 on 6 matching bases. With 2 bases removed from V and 6 bases from J, the gap between germline ends came to 16 bases. The CDR3 is 16 residues long. Germline loops: CDR1 MNHEY, CDR2 SVGAGI. The CDR3 here is CASSYRPGLLAGELFF. As DNA, the CDR3 is TGTGCCAGCAGTTACCGCCCAGGACTATTAGCCGGGGAGCTGTTTTTT.

The rearrangement uses TRBV12-3 or TRBV12-4 and TRBJ1-5, with 9 bases lining up with TRBD1. V was pared by 6 bases and J by 3 bases, with 6 bases of the junction left unmatched. This CDR3 contains 15 residues. CDR3 in amino acids: CASSEDRGHNQPQHF. The CDR3 DNA follows: TGTGCCAGCAGCGAGGACAGGGGACACAATCAGCCCCAGCATTTT.

This clonotype was observed at least ten times. V usage is TRBV12-3 or TRBV12-4 and J usage is TRBJ2-7; TRBD1 aligns across 10 bases. The CDR3 is 16 residues long. Germline trimming cut 1 base from V and 5 bases from J; bases unmatched to any gene: 8. CDR3 region: CASSLGPGQGIHEQYF. The CDR3 nucleotides read TGTGCCAGCAGTTTAGGTCCGGGACAGGGGATCCACGAGCAGTACTTC.

Only a few counts were recorded for this clonotype. The chain is built from TRBV29-1 and TRBJ2-7, with 7 positions matching TRBD2. The CDR3 covers 15 residues. CDR1 SQVTM and CDR2 ANQGSEA come from the germline V gene. V shed 1 base, J shed 1 base, and the junction held 7 bases outside the gene matches. CDR3 protein: CSVEGGRGYSYEQYF. The CDR3 DNA reads as TGCAGCGTTGAAGGGGGGAGGGGTTATTCCTACGAGCAGTACTTC.

This clonotype was seen once. The chain employs TRBV5-1 and TRBJ2-3, with 10 bases aligning to TRBD2. This CDR3 contains 17 residues. Trimming at V came to 0 bases and at J to 1 base, leaving 5 bases not matched to a gene. Germline V lookup: CDR1 SGHRS, CDR2 YFSETQ. The CDR3 bases are TGCGCCAGCAGCTTGGGGCTAGCGGGAGATGGCACAGATACGCAGTATTTT. This sequence encodes CASSLGLAGDGTDTQYF.

Here the CDR3 reads CASRSDRASLGYTF. The CDR3 DNA reads as TGTGCCAGCAGATCTGACAGGGCCTCTTTGGGCTACACCTTC. The chain combines TRBV6-4 with TRBJ1-2; 7 bases line up with TRBD1. CDR3 length: 14 residues. The trim removed 6 bases at V and 8 bases at J, leaving 12 bases unmatched. Germline CDR1 and CDR2: MRHNA and SNTAGT.

Only a few counts were recorded for this clonotype. The chain couples TRBV2 to TRBJ2-5; 15 bases map to TRBD2. The germline V gene encodes CDR1 SNHLY and CDR2 FYNNEI. The CDR3 consists of 17 residues. V dropped 6 bases and J dropped 5; count of bases not matched to a gene: 10. This CDR3 reads CASRDGLAGGLVETQYF. In DNA form, the CDR3 reads TGTGCCAGCAGGGATGGACTAGCGGGGGGGCTGGTGGAGACCCAGTACTTC.

The V and J genes are TRBV6-1 and TRBJ2-1; the D gene is possibly TRBD2 (6 bases). The CDR3 runs 16 residues. Trimming pared 8 bases from V and 10 bases from J, leaving 27 bases between. Germline V gene sequence: CDR1 MNHNS, CDR2 SASEGT. The CDR3 DNA follows: TGTGCCAGCGACCTCCTATTCGCGGGATTAGGGAGGGAGCAGTTCTTC. Protein product: CASDLLFAGLGREQFF.

In its sample, this clonotype was seen a few times. The chain links TRBV12-3 or TRBV12-4 to TRBJ1-2; D is unresolved. V lost 8 bases and J 9 bases, leaving 16 bases between the germline ends. The CDR3 is made up of 12 amino acids. The CDR3 sequence: CASREGAGSYTF. In DNA, the CDR3 is TGTGCCAGCCGTGAGGGCGCTGGGAGCTACACCTTC.

The rearrangement joins TRBV12-3 or TRBV12-4 to TRBJ2-5; the D is unclear. CDR3 length equals 13 residues. The germline V and J ends were trimmed by 6 bases and 6 bases, with 14 bases remaining between them. The CDR3, as DNA: TGTGCCAGCAGACATAGACCCCAGCAGACCCAGTACTTC. Its translation: CASRHRPQQTQYF.

This clonotype was observed a handful of times. The gene calls are TRBV20-1 and TRBJ2-5; tentative D call: TRBD2 (5 bases). The germline CDR1 and CDR2 sequences are DFQATT and SNEGSKA (reference sequence). The CDR3 loop spans 14 amino acids. The V and J ends lost 1 base and 7 bases respectively, with 16 bases between them. CDR3 coding DNA: TGCAGTGCTAGAGTAACATTGAGAGGGTGGACCCAGTACTTC. It is translated as CSARVTLRGWTQYF.

The gene calls are TRBV20-1 and TRBJ2-7; 9 nucleotides align to TRBD1. After removal of 6 bases from V and 2 bases from J, the junction contained 11 bases not matched to a gene. This CDR3 is built from 15 residues. Germline CDR1 and CDR2: DFQATT and SNEGSKA (reference sequence). Here the CDR3 reads CSAGKWTGVTYEQYF. The CDR3 region has the DNA TGCAGTGCAGGGAAGTGGACAGGGGTCACCTACGAGCAGTACTTC.